The T cell receptor beta chain under discussion was sequenced for a study of cytomegalovirus exposure and HLA in healthy donors (dated by TCRdb to about 2017). The study in broad terms: A later analysis indicated that the 120 validation repertoires were generated on the platform also employed for the 666 repertoires of the first cohort. The study aimed to test whether signatures of past pathogen exposure could be identified by cataloging public T cell receptors. A separate validation cohort of over 95 different subjects was used in addition to the approximately 700-subject first cohort. To predict cytomegalovirus infection status, the study brought together high-throughput TCR immunosequencing, statistical association of individual TCRs with disease status, and machine learning. On the study overall, not on this receptor specifically: In vitro tests confirmed that three of the cytomegalovirus-associated TCR beta chains recognize cytomegalovirus antigens. While some public TCRs were present in many individuals, most TCR sequences turned up only very rarely across donors. The authors suggested that the approach could potentially be extended to other disease states and immunological phenotypes. The study gave a list of around 170 TCR beta chains associated with cytomegalovirus. In a later analysis, TCRs clustered in the first cohort were found to also tend to co-occur in the 120 or so validation repertoires, with approximately 94% of cluster scores above 0. A later analysis lacked HLA typing for the validation cohort, so it scored co-occurrence in that cohort across all 120 repertoires. In both the original and validation cohorts, the classifier was reported to diagnose cytomegalovirus status with high specificity and sensitivity.

Note on this clone: The specificity of this receptor is unknown. The record has no base qualities; no much larger clone is one base away.

According to the germline V gene, CDR1 reads KGHSH and CDR2 reads LQKENI. The CDR3 runs 15 amino acids, cysteine and phenylalanine included. This entry keeps only the CDR3 DNA: 45 bases, framed from base 1. Trimming removed 4 bases from V and 5 bases from J; the gene matches leave 8 bases unexplained. Separate from the approximately 700-subject first cohort, the validation cohort of some 130 subjects was the group to which the donors belonged. Libraries were constructed by the immunoSEQ multiplex PCR assay. The paper's processing steps were these. A statistical classification framework was built to diagnose cytomegalovirus status from the catalog of TCR beta chain sequences. In its TCRdb copy, this immuneACCESS table keeps in-frame sequences only and misses some clones. Where compared with another copy, unresolved V genes explain less than half of these, and the others have no known cause. V, J and clone size derive from that table, while D and trimming were established from the DNA sequence. Here the sample has roughly 280,000 clones; 80% to 90% occur a single time. The ten top clones hold 0.9% to 1.1% of the sample.

The sequenced sample was PBMCs. This TCR was sampled from a woman between 18 and 29 years old in good health and CMV-seronegative. The chain employs TRBV18 and TRBJ1-2; 9 bases in the junction line up with TRBD1. The DNA sequence is as follows: TGTGCCAGCTCACAGGACAGGGGATTTTTGTATGGCTACACCTTC. It is translated as CASSQDRGFLYGYTF. When the CDR3 is completed using the reference TRBV18 and TRBJ1-2 genes on either side, the full variable domain is NAGVMQNPRHLVRRRGQEARLRCSPMKGHSHVYWYRQLPEEGLKFMVYLQKENIIDESGMPKERFSAEFPKEGPSILRIQQVVRGDSAAYFCASSQDRGFLYGYTFGSGTRLTVV.